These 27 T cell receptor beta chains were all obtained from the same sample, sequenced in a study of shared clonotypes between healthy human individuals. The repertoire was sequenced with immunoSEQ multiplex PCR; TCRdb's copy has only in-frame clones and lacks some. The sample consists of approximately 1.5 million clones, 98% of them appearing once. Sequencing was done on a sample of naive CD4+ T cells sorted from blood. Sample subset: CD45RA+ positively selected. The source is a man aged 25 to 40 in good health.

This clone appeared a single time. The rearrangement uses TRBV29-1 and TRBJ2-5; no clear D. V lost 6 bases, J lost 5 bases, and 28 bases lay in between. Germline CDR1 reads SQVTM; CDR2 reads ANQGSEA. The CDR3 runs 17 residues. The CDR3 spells CSVTWLAAPPIGETQYF. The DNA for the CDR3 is TGCAGCGTGACGTGGTTGGCAGCCCCACCGATTGGGGAGACCCAGTACTTC.

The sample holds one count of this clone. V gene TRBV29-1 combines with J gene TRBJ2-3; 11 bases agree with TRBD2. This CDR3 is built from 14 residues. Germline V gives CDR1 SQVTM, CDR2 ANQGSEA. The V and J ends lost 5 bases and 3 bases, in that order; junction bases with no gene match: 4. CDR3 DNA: TGCAGCGTTCCATTAGCGGGAGGGACAGATACGCAGTATTTT. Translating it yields CSVPLAGGTDTQYF.

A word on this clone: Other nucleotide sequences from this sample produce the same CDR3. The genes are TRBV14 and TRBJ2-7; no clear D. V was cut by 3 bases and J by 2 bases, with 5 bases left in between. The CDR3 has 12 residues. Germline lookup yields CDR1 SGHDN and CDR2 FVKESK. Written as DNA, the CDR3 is TGTGCCAGCAGCCATGGGGCCTACGAGCAGTACTTC. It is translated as CASSHGAYEQYF. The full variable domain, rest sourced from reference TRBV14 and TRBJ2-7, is EAGVTQFPSHSVIEKGQTVTLRCDPISGHDNLYWYRRVMGKEIKFLLHFVKESKQDESGMPNNRFLAERTGGTYSTLKVQPAELEDSGVYFCASSHGAYEQYFGPGTRLTVT.

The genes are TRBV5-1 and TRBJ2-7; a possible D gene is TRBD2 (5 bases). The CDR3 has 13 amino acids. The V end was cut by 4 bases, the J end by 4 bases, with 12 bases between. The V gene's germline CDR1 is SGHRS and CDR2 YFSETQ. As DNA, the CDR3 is TGCGCCAGCAGCGCCCCTAGCACTTACGAGCAGTACTTC. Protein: CASSAPSTYEQYF.

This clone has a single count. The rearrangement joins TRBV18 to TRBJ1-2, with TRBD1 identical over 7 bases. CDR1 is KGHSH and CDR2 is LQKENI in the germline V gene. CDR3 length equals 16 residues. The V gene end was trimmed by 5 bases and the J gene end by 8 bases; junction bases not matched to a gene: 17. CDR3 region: CASSKRGTEDPQGYTF. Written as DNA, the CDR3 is TGTGCCAGCTCAAAACGCGGGACAGAGGACCCCCAGGGCTACACCTTC.

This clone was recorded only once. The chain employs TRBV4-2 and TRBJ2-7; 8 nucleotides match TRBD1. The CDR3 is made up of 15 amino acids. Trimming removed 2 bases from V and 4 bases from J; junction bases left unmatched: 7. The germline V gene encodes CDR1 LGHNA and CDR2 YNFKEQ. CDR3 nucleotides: TGTGCCAGCAGCCAAACCCGGGACAGGACTTACGAGCAGTACTTC. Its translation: CASSQTRDRTYEQYF.

The CDR3 region has the DNA TGTGCCAGCAGCCAAGTTTCTTTAGCGGACGCCTACGAGCAGTACTTC. It translates to CASSQVSLADAYEQYF. This rearrangement joins TRBV14 to TRBJ2-7; maybe TRBD2 (6 bases). Trimming shortened V by 1 base and J by 2 bases, and 15 bases separated the two germline ends. CDR1 is SGHDN and CDR2 is FVKESK in the germline V gene. The CDR3 is 16 amino acids.

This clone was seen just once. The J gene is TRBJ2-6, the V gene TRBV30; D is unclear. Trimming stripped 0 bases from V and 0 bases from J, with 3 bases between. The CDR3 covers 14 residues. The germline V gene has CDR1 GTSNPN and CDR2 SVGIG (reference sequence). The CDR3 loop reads CAWSVSSGANVLTF. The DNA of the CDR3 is TGTGCCTGGAGTGTGAGCTCTGGGGCCAACGTCCTGACTTTC.

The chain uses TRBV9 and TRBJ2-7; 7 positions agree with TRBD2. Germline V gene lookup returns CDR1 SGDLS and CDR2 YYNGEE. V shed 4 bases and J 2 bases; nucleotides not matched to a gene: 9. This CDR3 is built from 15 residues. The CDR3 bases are TGTGCCAGCAGCCTCCGACTAGCCGTGACCTACGAGCAGTACTTC. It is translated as CASSLRLAVTYEQYF.

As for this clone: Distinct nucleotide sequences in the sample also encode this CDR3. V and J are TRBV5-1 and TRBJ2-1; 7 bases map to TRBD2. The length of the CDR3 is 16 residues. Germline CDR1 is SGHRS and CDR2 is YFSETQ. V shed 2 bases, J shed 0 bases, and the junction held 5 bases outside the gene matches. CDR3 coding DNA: TGCGCCAGCAGCTTTGCTAGCGGAAGCTCCTACAATGAGCAGTTCTTC. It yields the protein CASSFASGSSYNEQFF.

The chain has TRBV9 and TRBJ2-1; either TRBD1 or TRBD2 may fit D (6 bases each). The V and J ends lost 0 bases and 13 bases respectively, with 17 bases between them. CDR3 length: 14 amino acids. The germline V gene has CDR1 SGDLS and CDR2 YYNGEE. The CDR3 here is CASSVEAPRGAQFF. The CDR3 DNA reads TGTGCCAGCAGCGTAGAAGCCCCAAGGGGGGCTCAGTTCTTC.

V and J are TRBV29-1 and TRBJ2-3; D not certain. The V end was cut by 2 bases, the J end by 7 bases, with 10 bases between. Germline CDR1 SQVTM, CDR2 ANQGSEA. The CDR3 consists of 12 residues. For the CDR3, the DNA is TGCAGCGTTGAATTAAGTTCATATACGCAGTATTTT. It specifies CSVELSSYTQYF.

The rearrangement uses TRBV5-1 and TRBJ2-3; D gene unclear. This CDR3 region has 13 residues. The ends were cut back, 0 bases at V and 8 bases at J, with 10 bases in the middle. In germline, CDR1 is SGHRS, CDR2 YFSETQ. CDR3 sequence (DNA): TGCGCCAGCAGCTTGGGTACCGACGGTACGCAGTATTTT. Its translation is CASSLGTDGTQYF.

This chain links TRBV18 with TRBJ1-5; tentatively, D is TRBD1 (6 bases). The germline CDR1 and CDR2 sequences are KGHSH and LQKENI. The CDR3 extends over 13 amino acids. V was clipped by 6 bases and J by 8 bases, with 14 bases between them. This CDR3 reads CASSSKGGEPQHF. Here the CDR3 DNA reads TGTGCCAGCTCGTCCAAGGGGGGGGAGCCCCAGCATTTT.

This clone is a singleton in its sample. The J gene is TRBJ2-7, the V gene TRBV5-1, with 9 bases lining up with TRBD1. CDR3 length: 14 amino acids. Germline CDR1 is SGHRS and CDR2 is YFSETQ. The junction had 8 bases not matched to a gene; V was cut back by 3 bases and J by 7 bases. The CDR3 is CASSSEGQGREQYF. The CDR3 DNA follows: TGCGCCAGCAGCTCCGAGGGACAGGGACGGGAGCAGTACTTC.

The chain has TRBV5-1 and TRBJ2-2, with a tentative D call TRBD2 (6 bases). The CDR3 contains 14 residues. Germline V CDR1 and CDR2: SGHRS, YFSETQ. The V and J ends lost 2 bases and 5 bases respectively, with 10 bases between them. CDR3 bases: TGCGCCAGCAGCTTCGGAGGGCGTACCGGGGAGCTGTTTTTT. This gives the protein CASSFGGRTGELFF.

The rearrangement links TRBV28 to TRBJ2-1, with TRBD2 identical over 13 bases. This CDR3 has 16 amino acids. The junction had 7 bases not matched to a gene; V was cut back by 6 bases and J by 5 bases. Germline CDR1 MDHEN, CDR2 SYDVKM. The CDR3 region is CASSHRTSGRDNEQFF. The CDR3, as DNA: TGTGCCAGCAGCCATCGAACTAGCGGGAGGGACAATGAGCAGTTCTTC.

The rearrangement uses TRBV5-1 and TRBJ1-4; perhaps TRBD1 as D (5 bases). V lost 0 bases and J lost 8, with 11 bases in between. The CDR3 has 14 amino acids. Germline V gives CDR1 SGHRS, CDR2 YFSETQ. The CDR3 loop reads CASSLEGFEEKLFF. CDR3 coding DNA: TGCGCCAGCAGCTTGGAGGGGTTCGAGGAAAAACTGTTTTTT.

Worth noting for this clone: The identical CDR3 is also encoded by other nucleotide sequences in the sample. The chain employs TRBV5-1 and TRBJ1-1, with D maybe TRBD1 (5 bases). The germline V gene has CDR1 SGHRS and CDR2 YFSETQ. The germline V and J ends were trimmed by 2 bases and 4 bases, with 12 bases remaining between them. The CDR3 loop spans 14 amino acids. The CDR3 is CASSFQGGGTEAFF. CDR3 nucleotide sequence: TGCGCCAGCAGCTTCCAGGGCGGTGGCACTGAAGCTTTCTTT.

The CDR3 protein is CASWRAGDTEAFF. The CDR3 nucleotides read TGTGCCAGTTGGAGGGCTGGCGACACTGAAGCTTTCTTT. This chain links TRBV25-1 with TRBJ1-1; no firm D call. Germline assignment: CDR1 MGHDK and CDR2 SYGVNS. V was pared by 9 bases and J by 3 bases, with 14 bases between. This CDR3 contains 13 residues.

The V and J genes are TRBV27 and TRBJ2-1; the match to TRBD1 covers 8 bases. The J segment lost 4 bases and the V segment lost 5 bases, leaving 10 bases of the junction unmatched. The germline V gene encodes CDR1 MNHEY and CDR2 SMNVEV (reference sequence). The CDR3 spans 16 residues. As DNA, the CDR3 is TGTGCCAGCAGTCCATCAAAAGACAGGGGTTACAATGAGCAGTTCTTC. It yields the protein CASSPSKDRGYNEQFF.

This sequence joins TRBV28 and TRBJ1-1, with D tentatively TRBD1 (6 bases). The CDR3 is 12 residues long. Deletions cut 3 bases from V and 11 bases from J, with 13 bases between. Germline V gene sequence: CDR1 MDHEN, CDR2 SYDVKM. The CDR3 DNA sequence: TGTGCCAGCAGTTTGGGGCGGGGGCAGGCTTTCTTT. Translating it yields CASSLGRGQAFF.

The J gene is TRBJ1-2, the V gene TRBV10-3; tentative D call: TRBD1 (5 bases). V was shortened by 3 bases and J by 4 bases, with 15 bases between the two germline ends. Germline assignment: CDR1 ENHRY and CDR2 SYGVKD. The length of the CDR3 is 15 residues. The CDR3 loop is CAISDRGDRVYGYTF. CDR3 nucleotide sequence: TGTGCCATCAGTGATAGAGGGGACCGGGTCTATGGCTACACCTTC.

The CDR3 protein is CASSLGPDRVTDTQYF. CDR3 nucleotides: TGTGCCAGCAGCTTAGGCCCCGACAGGGTGACAGATACGCAGTATTTT. This chain links TRBV7-7 with TRBJ2-3; 7 bases are a match to TRBD1. With 1 base clipped from V and 3 bases from J, the junction kept 7 bases outside the gene matches. CDR1 SSHAT and CDR2 FNYEAQ come from the germline V gene (reference sequence). CDR3 length: 16 residues.

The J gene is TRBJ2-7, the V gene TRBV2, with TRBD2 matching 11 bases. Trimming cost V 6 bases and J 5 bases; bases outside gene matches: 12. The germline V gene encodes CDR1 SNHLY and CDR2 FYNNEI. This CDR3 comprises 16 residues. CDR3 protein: CASSAPASGRSHEQYF. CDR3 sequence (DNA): TGTGCCAGCAGCGCTCCTGCTAGCGGGAGGAGCCACGAGCAGTACTTC.

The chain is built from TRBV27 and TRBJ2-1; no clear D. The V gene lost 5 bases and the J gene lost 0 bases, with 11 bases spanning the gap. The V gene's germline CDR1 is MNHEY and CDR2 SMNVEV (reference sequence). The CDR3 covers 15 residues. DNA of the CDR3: TGTGCCAGCAGTCGGCCCAGGAGCTCCTACAATGAGCAGTTCTTC. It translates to CASSRPRSSYNEQFF.

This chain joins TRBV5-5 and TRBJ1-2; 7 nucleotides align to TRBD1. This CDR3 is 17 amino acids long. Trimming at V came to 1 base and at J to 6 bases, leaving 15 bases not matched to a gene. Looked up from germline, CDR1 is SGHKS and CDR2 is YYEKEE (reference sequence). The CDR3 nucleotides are TGTGCCAGCAGCTTGAGGTTGCGGACAGGATCTTTAGATGGCTACACCTTC. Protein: CASSLRLRTGSLDGYTF. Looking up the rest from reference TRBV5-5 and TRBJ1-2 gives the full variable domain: DAGVTQSPTHLIKTRGQQVTLRCSPISGHKSVSWYQQVLGQGPQFIFQYYEKEERGRGNFPDRFSARQFPNYSSELNVNALLLGDSALYLCASSLRLRTGSLDGYTFGSGTRLTVV.